One and the same sample provided the 27 T cell receptor beta chains below, sequenced in a study of regulatory T cells in long-lasting Graves disease. Relying on iRepertoire HTBI primers and Arm-PCR of CDR3 regions, the team built TCR beta libraries. MiXCR was run by TCRdb on the multiplex PCR reads, yielding one entry per CDR3 protein. The table includes 700,000 or so distinct CDR3 sequences, 30% detected once. Time point indicated: persistent/refractory GD, antithyroid drugs over 5 years with positive TRAb. PBMC-extracted RNA yielded the TCR library. The specimen was peripheral blood mononuclear cells (PBMCs), collected when the disease was refractory, from a patient treated with antithyroid drugs. The receptors here all came from a female donor with Graves disease.

This clonotype has just a few counts. The chain couples TRBV19 to TRBJ1-1; D gene unclear. The CDR3 length is 15 residues. V lost 5 bases, J lost 0 bases, and 13 bases lay in between. Germline assignment: CDR1 LNHDA and CDR2 SQIVND (reference sequence). Here the CDR3 reads CASSSAAGMNTEAFF. The CDR3 DNA follows: TGTGCCAGTAGTTCCGCCGCAGGCATGAACACTGAAGCTTTCTTT.

The chain uses TRBV19 and TRBJ2-5; D might be TRBD2 (5 bases). The germline V and J ends were trimmed by 1 base and 5 bases, with 14 bases remaining between them. The CDR3 spans 15 residues. Germline CDR1 reads LNHDA; CDR2 reads SQIVND (reference sequence). The CDR3 protein is CASSIARGSAETQYF. The CDR3 DNA is TGTGCCAGTAGTATAGCTCGGGGTTCGGCGGAGACCCAGTACTTC.

There are a few counts of this clonotype. CDR3 coding DNA: TGCGCCAGCAGCTCACAGGGGGTTAATTCACCCCTCCACTTT. Translation gives CASSSQGVNSPLHF. The rearrangement uses TRBV5-1 and TRBJ1-6, with 8 bases fitting TRBD1. Germline assignment: CDR1 SGHRS and CDR2 YFSETQ. Unmatched junction bases numbered 2, after V lost 3 bases and J lost 6 bases. The CDR3 is 14 amino acids.

The chain has TRBV19 and TRBJ1-5, with a possible D match to TRBD1 (6 bases). Germline V gives CDR1 LNHDA, CDR2 SQIVND (reference sequence). CDR3 length: 16 amino acids. Trimming stripped 4 bases from V and 2 bases from J, with 15 bases between. The CDR3 DNA sequence: TGTGCCAGTAGTAGGCCATACAGGGCTGGCAATCAGCCCCAGCATTTT. Protein product: CASSRPYRAGNQPQHF.

A remark on this clonotype: One junction end does not reproduce the germline sequence, and a read error may be involved. The chain combines TRBV12-3 or TRBV12-4 with TRBJ2-3; 11 bases are shared with TRBD2. The length of the CDR3 is 15 residues. The CDR3 DNA sequence: TGTGCCAGCAGGTTAGCGGGAGGGCAGACAGATACGCAGTATTTT. It translates to CASRLAGGQTDTQYF.

This sequence joins TRBV4-2 and TRBJ2-7; no firm D call. V was shortened by 0 bases and J by 0 bases, with 9 bases between the two germline ends. This CDR3 has 15 amino acids. CDR1 LGHNA and CDR2 YNFKEQ come from the germline V gene. The CDR3 bases are TGTGCCAGCAGCCAAGAACCTTCGGGCTCCTACGAGCAGTACTTC. Protein sequence: CASSQEPSGSYEQYF.

The table lists this clonotype with a few counts. The chain has TRBV7-2 and TRBJ1-1; a weak D match, TRBD1 (5 bases). V was pared by 7 bases and J by 4 bases, with 22 bases between. Germline loops: CDR1 SGHTA, CDR2 FQGNSA. The CDR3 covers 16 residues. The CDR3 region is CASTTVILSGGTEAFF. The CDR3 nucleotides read TGTGCCAGCACCACAGTCATACTATCTGGGGGCACTGAAGCTTTCTTT.

This clonotype was picked up a small number of times. The J gene is TRBJ1-1, the V gene TRBV3-1; D remains unclear. The CDR3 sequence is 12 residues long. Germline CDR1 reads LGHDT; CDR2 reads YNNKEL (reference sequence). Trimming left V 4 bases short and J 6 bases short, with 9 bases between. CDR3 in DNA: TGTGCCAGCAGCCGGGCCCCCCCTGAAGCTTTCTTT. Its protein product is CASSRAPPEAFF.

This chain connects TRBV2 to TRBJ1-2, with 7 positions matching TRBD1. The CDR3 runs 15 residues. Germline assignment: CDR1 SNHLY and CDR2 FYNNEI. J gave up 4 bases and V 6 bases, and 11 bases lay outside the gene matches. The CDR3 nucleotides read TGTGCCAGCAGGGACGGGACAGCCTCATTCTATGGCTACACCTTC. Translating it yields CASRDGTASFYGYTF.

In its sample, this clonotype was seen a few times. The genes are TRBV30 and TRBJ1-4; possible D gene TRBD1, 5 bases. The germline V and J ends were trimmed by 8 bases and 7 bases, with 20 bases remaining between them. Germline V lookup: CDR1 GTSNPN, CDR2 SVGIG (reference sequence). CDR3 length: 14 amino acids. CDR3 residues: CAHGDGGWSEKLFF. CDR3 in DNA: TGTGCCCACGGAGATGGGGGTTGGAGTGAAAAACTGTTTTTT.

V usage is TRBV11-2 and J usage is TRBJ2-4, with 8 positions matching TRBD1. Per germline, CDR1 SGHAT and CDR2 FQNNGV. V was pared by 4 bases and J by 2 bases, with 13 bases of the junction left unmatched. The CDR3 is 18 residues long. CDR3 DNA sequence: TGTGCCAGCAGCTCCGCCCCCGGACAGGGTGGTTCCAAAAACATTCAGTACTTC. Translating it yields CASSSAPGQGGSKNIQYF.

This clonotype was counted a few times. This rearrangement joins TRBV20-1 to TRBJ1-1; possibly TRBD1 for D (5 bases). Trimming removed 1 base at V and 11 bases at J, with 14 bases between. Germline V gene lookup returns CDR1 DFQATT and CDR2 SNEGSKA (reference sequence). CDR3 length equals 12 residues. The CDR3 region has the DNA TGCAGTGCTAGAGCGAGGGGAATGGAGGCTTTCTTT. Translated, it gives CSARARGMEAFF.

The chain employs TRBV6-1 and TRBJ2-5, with a tentative D call TRBD2 (6 bases). Between the trimmed V and J ends, which lost 2 bases and 7 bases, there was a span of 11 bases. The CDR3 is made up of 13 amino acids. Germline V gene data show CDR1 as MNHNS and CDR2 as SASEGT. CDR3 in DNA: TGTGCCAGCAGTGAACAGGTGGGGGGGACCCAGTACTTC. It codes for CASSEQVGGTQYF.

This clonotype was seen a few times. V gene TRBV12-3 or TRBV12-4 combines with J gene TRBJ1-2, with 8 bases aligning to TRBD1. J gave up 0 bases and V 2 bases, and 2 bases lay outside the gene matches. The CDR3 has 15 amino acids. The CDR3 nucleotides read TGTGCCAGCAGTTTACGACAGGGGACTAACTATGGCTACACCTTC. Translating gives CASSLRQGTNYGYTF.

For this clonotype: A much larger clone sits a single nucleotide away, making a read error possible. The chain has TRBV6-1 and TRBJ1-2; D might be TRBD1 (5 bases). Germline V lookup: CDR1 MNHNS, CDR2 SASEGT. The CDR3 covers 14 residues. V shed 1 base and J shed 6 bases, with 12 bases lying between them. CDR3 protein: CASSEGPQGDGYTF. CDR3 sequence (DNA): TGTGCCAGCAGTGAAGGCCCCCAGGGAGATGGCTACACCTTC.

This clonotype showed up many times. The rearrangement uses TRBV6-5 and TRBJ2-7; TRBD2 aligns across 8 bases. V lost 2 bases to trimming and J lost 6 bases; unmatched junction nucleotides: 6. The CDR3 is 14 residues long. In germline, CDR1 is MNHEY, CDR2 SVGAGI. The CDR3 DNA is TGTGCCAGCAGTTACGGCGCGGGAGGCCCCGAGCAGTACTTC. It translates to CASSYGAGGPEQYF.

The rearrangement links TRBV6-2 or TRBV6-3 to TRBJ2-1, with D unclear. Germline-derived CDR1 and CDR2 are MNHEY and SVGEGT. Trimming shortened V by 0 bases and J by 0 bases, and 12 bases separated the two germline ends. This CDR3 has 17 amino acids. CDR3: CASSYSSIRSSYNEQFF. The CDR3 DNA is TGTGCCAGCAGTTACTCGTCGATCAGGAGCTCCTACAATGAGCAGTTCTTC.

This clonotype was picked up many times. The genes are TRBV27 and TRBJ2-1; D not certain. There are 11 residues in the CDR3. V lost 2 bases to trimming and J lost 7 bases, with 3 bases between them. Germline V lookup: CDR1 MNHEY, CDR2 SMNVEV (reference sequence). In DNA, the CDR3 is TGTGCCAGCAGTTTAGGGAATGAGCAGTTCTTC. It codes for CASSLGNEQFF.

J is TRBJ2-5 and V is TRBV5-4; D gene ambiguous. Trimming left V 4 bases short and J 4 bases short, with 11 bases between. This CDR3 region has 13 residues. Germline V lookup: CDR1 SGHNT, CDR2 YYREEE (reference sequence). The CDR3 sequence: CASSAHQAETQYF. The CDR3 region has the DNA TGTGCCAGCAGCGCACATCAGGCAGAGACCCAGTACTTC. The entire variable domain, with the rest obtained from reference TRBV5-4 and TRBJ2-5, is as follows: ETGVTQSPTHLIKTRGQQVTLRCSSQSGHNTVSWYQQALGQGPQFIFQYYREEENGRGNFPPRFSGLQFPNYSSELNVNALELDDSALYLCASSAHQAETQYFGPGTRLLVL.

CDR3 nucleotides: TGTGCCAGTAGTACCCGACAGGGAGGGGGGAACACTGAAGCTTTCTTT. It encodes CASSTRQGGGNTEAFF. The chain joins TRBV19 to TRBJ1-1; 7 nucleotides line up with TRBD1. The CDR3 totals 16 residues. Germline assignment: CDR1 LNHDA and CDR2 SQIVND (reference sequence). The J segment lost 1 base and the V segment lost 4 bases, leaving 9 bases of the junction unmatched.

V and J are TRBV12-3 or TRBV12-4 and TRBJ1-6, with D tentatively TRBD1 (5 bases). The length of the CDR3 is 14 residues. Trimming shortened V by 6 bases and J by 9 bases, and 15 bases separated the two germline ends. The DNA for the CDR3 is TGTGCCAGCAGCCGGTATCAGGGAGGTTCACCCCTCCACTTT. It specifies CASSRYQGGSPLHF.

Worth noting for this clonotype: A much larger clone differs by one base, so this may be a read error. The chain is built from TRBV12-3 or TRBV12-4 and TRBJ1-3; D call uncertain. The CDR3 covers 13 residues. The CDR3 DNA reads TGTGCCAGCAGTTTCAGCTCTAGAAACACCATATATTTT. This gives the protein CASSFSSRNTIYF.

This clonotype was found a few times. This chain joins TRBV6-1 and TRBJ1-5, with D possibly TRBD1 on 5 matching bases. Deletions cut 1 base from V and 9 bases from J, with 25 bases between. CDR1 is MNHNS, CDR2 SASEGT, per germline. The CDR3 contains 18 residues. CDR3: CASSEVPGHTTVFWPQHF. CDR3 bases: TGTGCCAGCAGTGAAGTTCCGGGGCACACGACAGTTTTTTGGCCCCAGCATTTT.

At least ten counts were recorded for this clonotype. The chain couples TRBV11-2 to TRBJ1-2, with no clear D. From germline, CDR1 is SGHAT and CDR2 FQNNGV. The length of the CDR3 is 12 residues. Trimming shortened V by 4 bases and J by 5 bases, and 8 bases separated the two germline ends. CDR3 nucleotide sequence: TGTGCCAGCAGCTGGGAACGTTATGGCTACACCTTC. Translation: CASSWERYGYTF.

This rearrangement joins TRBV19 to TRBJ1-1, with 9 bases lining up with TRBD1. J lost 3 bases, V lost 5 bases, and 7 bases had no gene match. This CDR3 is 15 amino acids long. Germline V gene sequence: CDR1 LNHDA, CDR2 SQIVND (reference sequence). DNA of the CDR3: TGTGCCAGTAGTTTCACAGGGGGCTTATACACTGAAGCTTTCTTT. Translating gives CASSFTGGLYTEAFF.

This clonotype was counted only a few times. The chain carries TRBV19 and TRBJ2-7; 7 bases are shared with TRBD2. After removal of 3 bases from V and 5 bases from J, the junction contained 7 bases not matched to a gene. Per the germline V gene, CDR1 is LNHDA and CDR2 is SQIVND (reference sequence). This CDR3 spans 14 amino acids. The DNA of the CDR3 is TGTGCCAGTAGTATTGGACTAGGGAACGACGAGCAGTACTTC. Encoded protein: CASSIGLGNDEQYF.

The rearrangement joins TRBV6-1 to TRBJ2-5, with D perhaps being TRBD1 or TRBD2 (5 bases each). Germline values: CDR1 MNHNS, CDR2 SASEGT. CDR3 length equals 15 residues. V lost 1 base, J lost 1 base, and 10 bases lay in between. CDR3: CASSEGWGPQETQYF. In DNA, the CDR3 is TGTGCCAGCAGTGAAGGCTGGGGACCCCAAGAGACCCAGTACTTC.